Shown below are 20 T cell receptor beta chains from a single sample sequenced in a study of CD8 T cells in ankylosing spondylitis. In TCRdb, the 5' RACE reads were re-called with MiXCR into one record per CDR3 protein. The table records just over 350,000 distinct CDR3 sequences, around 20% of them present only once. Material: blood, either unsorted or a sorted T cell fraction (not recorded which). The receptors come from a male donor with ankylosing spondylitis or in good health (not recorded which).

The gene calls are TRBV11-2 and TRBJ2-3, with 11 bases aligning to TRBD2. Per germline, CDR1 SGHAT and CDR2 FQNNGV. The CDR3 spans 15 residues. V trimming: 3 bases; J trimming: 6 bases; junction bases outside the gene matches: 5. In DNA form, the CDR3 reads TGTGCCAGCAGCTTTAGCGGGGGGGCCCCCGATACGCAGTATTTT. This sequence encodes CASSFSGGAPDTQYF.

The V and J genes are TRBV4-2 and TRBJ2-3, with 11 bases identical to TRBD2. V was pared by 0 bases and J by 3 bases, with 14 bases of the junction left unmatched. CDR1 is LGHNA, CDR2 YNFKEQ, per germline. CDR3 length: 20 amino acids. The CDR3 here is CASSQDEIAGGLDPTDTQYF. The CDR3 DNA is TGTGCCAGCAGCCAAGATGAGATAGCGGGGGGGCTAGACCCTACAGATACGCAGTATTTT.

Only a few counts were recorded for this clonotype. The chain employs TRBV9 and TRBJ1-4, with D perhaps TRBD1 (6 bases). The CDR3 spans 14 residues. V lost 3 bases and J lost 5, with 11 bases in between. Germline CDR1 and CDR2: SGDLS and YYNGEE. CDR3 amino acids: CASSAQGLNEKLFF. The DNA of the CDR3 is TGTGCCAGCAGCGCACAGGGACTAAATGAAAAACTGTTTTTT.

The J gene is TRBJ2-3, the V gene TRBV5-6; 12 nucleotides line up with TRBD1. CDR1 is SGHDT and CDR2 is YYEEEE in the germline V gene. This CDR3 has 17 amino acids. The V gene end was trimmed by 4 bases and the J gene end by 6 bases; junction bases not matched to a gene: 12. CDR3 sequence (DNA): TGTGCCAGCAGCAGGTGGAGGGGACAGGGGGCTTTTGATACGCAGTATTTT. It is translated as CASSRWRGQGAFDTQYF. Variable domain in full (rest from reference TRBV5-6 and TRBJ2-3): DAGVTQSPTHLIKTRGQQVTLRCSPKSGHDTVSWYQQALGQGPQFIFQYYEEEERQRGNFPDRFSGHQFPNYSSELNVNALLLGDSALYLCASSRWRGQGAFDTQYFGPGTRLTVL.

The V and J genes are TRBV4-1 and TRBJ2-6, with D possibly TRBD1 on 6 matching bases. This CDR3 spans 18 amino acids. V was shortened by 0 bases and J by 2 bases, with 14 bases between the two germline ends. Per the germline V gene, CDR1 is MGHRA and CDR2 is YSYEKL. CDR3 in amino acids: CASSQDSGTKTGANVLTF. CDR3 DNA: TGCGCCAGCAGCCAAGATTCCGGGACAAAAACTGGGGCCAACGTCCTGACTTTC.

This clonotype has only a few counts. The CDR3 spells CASSSDSSGANVLTF. The CDR3 DNA reads as TGTGCCAGCAGTTCGGACAGCTCTGGGGCCAACGTCCTGACTTTC. V and J are TRBV12-3 or TRBV12-4 and TRBJ2-6, with D maybe TRBD1 (6 bases). The CDR3 has 15 residues. V was pared by 4 bases and J by 0 bases, with 7 bases between.

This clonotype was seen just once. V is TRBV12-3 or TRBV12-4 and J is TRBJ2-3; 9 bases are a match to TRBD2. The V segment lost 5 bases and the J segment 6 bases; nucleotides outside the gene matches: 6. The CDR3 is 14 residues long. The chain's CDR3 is CASSQGTSPDTQYF. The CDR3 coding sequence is TGTGCCAGCAGTCAGGGGACTAGCCCCGATACGCAGTATTTT.

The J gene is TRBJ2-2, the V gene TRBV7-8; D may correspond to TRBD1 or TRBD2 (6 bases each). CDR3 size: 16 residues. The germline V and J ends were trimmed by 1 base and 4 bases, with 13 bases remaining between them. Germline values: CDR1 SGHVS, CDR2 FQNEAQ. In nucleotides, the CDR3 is TGTGCCAGCAGCTTAGTGGGGGGCTTAGTCACCGGGGAGCTGTTTTTT. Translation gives CASSLVGGLVTGELFF.

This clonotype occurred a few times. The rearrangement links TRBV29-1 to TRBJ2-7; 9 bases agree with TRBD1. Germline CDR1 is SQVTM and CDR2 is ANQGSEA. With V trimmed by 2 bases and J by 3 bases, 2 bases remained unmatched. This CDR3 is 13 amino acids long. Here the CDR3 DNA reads TGCAGCGTTGAACCGGGACAGGGCTACGAGCAGTACTTC. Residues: CSVEPGQGYEQYF.

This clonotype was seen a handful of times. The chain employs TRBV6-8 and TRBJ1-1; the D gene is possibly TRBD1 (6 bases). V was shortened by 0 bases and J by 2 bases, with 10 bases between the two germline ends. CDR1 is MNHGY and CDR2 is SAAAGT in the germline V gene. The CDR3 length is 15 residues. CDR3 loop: CASSYSGAGNTEAFF. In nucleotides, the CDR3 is TGTGCCAGCAGTTACTCGGGGGCGGGAAACACTGAAGCTTTCTTT.

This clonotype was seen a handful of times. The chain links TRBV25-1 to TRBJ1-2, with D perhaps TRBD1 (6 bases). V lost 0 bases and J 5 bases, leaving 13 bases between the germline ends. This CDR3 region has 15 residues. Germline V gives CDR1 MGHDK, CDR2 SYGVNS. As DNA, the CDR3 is TGTGCCAGCAGTGAATATACGGACAGAAAATATGGCTACACCTTC. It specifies CASSEYTDRKYGYTF.

In nucleotides, the CDR3 is TGCAGTGCCCAACACAGGGGGCCGTACAATGAGCAGTTCTTC. It translates to CSAQHRGPYNEQFF. The chain couples TRBV20-1 to TRBJ2-1, with 9 bases fitting TRBD1. The ends lost 6 bases at V and 4 bases at J; junction bases unmatched: 7. The CDR3 totals 14 residues. The germline gives CDR1 DFQATT, CDR2 SNEGSKA (reference sequence).

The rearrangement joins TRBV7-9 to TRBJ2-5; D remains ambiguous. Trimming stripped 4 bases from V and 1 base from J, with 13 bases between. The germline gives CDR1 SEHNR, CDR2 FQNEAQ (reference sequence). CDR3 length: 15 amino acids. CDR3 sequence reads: CASSSPRSPQETQYF. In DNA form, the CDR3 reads TGTGCCAGCAGCTCCCCCCGTTCCCCCCAAGAGACCCAGTACTTC.

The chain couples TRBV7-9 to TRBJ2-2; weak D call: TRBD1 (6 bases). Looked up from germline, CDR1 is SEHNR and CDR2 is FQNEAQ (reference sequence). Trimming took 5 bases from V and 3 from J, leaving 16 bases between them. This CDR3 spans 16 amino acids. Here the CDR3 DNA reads TGTGCCAGCAGCCCGGACAGCCCGGGTTACACCGGGGAGCTGTTTTTT. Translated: CASSPDSPGYTGELFF. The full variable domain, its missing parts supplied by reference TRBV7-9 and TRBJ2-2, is DTGVSQNPRHKITKRGQNVTFRCDPISEHNRLYWYRQTLGQGPEFLTYFQNEAQLEKSRLLSDRFSAERPKGSFSTLEIQRTEQGDSAMYLCASSPDSPGYTGELFFGEGSRLTVL.

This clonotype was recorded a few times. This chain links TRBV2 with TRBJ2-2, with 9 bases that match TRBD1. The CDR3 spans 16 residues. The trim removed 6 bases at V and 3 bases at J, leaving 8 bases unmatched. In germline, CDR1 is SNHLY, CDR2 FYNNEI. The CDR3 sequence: CASRPTGGGDTGELFF. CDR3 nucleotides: TGTGCCAGCAGACCAACAGGGGGCGGGGACACCGGGGAGCTGTTTTTT. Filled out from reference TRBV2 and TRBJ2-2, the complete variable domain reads EPEVTQTPSHQVTQMGQEVILRCVPISNHLYFYWYRQILGQKVEFLVSFYNNEISEKSEIFDDQFSVERPDGSNFTLKIRSTKLEDSAMYFCASRPTGGGDTGELFFGEGSRLTVL.

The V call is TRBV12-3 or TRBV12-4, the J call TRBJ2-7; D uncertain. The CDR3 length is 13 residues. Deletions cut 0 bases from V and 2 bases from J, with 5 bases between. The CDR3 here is CASSLALAYEQYF. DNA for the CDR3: TGTGCCAGCAGTTTAGCGTTGGCCTACGAGCAGTACTTC.

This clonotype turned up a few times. CDR3 sequence (DNA): TGCAGCGTTGTTAAAGGGAGTGAGACCCAGTACTTC. The encoded protein is CSVVKGSETQYF. This chain uses TRBV29-1 with TRBJ2-5, with D possibly matching TRBD2 (5 bases). CDR1 is SQVTM, CDR2 ANQGSEA, per germline. The CDR3 has 12 residues. Deletions cut 4 bases from V and 5 bases from J, with 11 bases between.

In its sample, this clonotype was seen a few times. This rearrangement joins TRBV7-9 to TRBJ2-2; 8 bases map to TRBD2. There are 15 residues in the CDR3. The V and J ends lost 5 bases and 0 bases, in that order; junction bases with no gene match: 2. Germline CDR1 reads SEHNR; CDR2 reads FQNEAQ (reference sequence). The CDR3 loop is CASSISGANTGELFF. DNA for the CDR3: TGTGCCAGCAGCATTAGCGGGGCGAACACCGGGGAGCTGTTTTTT.

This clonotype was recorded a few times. The CDR3 DNA sequence: TGTGCCAGCGGTCTCCTCGTCACTAGCGGGGTCGCCTACAATGAGCAGTTCTTC. It codes for CASGLLVTSGVAYNEQFF. The chain couples TRBV27 to TRBJ2-1; 10 nucleotides agree with TRBD2. The V and J ends lost 8 bases and 2 bases, in that order; junction bases with no gene match: 15. This CDR3 region has 18 residues. Germline lookup yields CDR1 MNHEY and CDR2 SMNVEV (reference sequence).

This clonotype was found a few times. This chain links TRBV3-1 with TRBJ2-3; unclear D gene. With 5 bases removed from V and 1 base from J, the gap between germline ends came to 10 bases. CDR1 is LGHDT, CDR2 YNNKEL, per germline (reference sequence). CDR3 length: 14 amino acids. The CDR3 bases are TGTGCCAGCAGCGGCGTTTGGGGCACAGATACGCAGTATTTT. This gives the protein CASSGVWGTDTQYF.